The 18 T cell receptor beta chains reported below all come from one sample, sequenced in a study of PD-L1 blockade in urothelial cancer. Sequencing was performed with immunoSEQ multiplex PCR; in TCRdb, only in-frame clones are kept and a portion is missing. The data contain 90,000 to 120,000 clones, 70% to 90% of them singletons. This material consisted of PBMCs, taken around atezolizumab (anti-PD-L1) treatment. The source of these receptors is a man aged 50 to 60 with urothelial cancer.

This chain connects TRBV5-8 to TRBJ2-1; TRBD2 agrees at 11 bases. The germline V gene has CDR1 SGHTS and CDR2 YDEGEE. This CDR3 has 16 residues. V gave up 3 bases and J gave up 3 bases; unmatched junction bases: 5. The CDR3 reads CASSYGSGRDYNEQFF. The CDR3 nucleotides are TGTGCCAGCAGCTACGGTAGCGGGAGGGACTACAATGAGCAGTTCTTC.

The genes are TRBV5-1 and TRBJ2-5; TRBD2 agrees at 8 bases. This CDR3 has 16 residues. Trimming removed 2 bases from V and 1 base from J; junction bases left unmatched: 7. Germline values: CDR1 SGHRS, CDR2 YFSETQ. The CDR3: CASSLSGSGLQETQYF. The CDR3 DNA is TGCGCCAGCAGCTTAAGCGGGAGTGGCCTCCAAGAGACCCAGTACTTC. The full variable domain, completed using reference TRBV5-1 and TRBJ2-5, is KAGVTQTPRYLIKTRGQQVTLSCSPISGHRSVSWYQQTPGQGLQFLFEYFSETQRNKGNFPGRFSGRQFSNSRSEMNVSTLELGDSALYLCASSLSGSGLQETQYFGPGTRLLVL.

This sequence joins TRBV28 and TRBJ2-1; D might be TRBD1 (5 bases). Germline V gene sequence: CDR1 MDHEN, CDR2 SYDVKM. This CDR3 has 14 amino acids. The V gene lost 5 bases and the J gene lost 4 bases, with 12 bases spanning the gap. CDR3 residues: CASSGRQRYNEQFF. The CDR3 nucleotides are TGTGCCAGCAGTGGTCGACAGAGGTACAATGAGCAGTTCTTC. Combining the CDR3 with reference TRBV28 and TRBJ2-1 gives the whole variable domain DVKVTQSSRYLVKRTGEKVFLECVQDMDHENMFWYRQDPGLGLRLIYFSYDVKMKEKGDIPEGYSVSREKKERFSLILESASTNQTSMYLCASSGRQRYNEQFFGPGTRLTVL.

The CDR3 is CASSTGQGGGLNEQFF. CDR3 in DNA: TGCGCCAGCAGCACGGGACAGGGAGGAGGTTTAAATGAGCAGTTCTTC. The chain is built from TRBV5-1 and TRBJ2-1, with 9 nucleotides matching TRBD1. V was clipped by 4 bases and J by 7 bases; unmatched bases: 12. The CDR3 consists of 16 residues. Germline loops: CDR1 SGHRS, CDR2 YFSETQ.

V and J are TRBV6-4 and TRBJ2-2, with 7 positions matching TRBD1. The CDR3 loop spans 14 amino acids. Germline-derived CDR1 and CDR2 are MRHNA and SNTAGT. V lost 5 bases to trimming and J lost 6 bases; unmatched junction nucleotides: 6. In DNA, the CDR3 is TGTGCCAGCAGTTTTGGGACAGAGGCCGGGGAGCTGTTTTTT. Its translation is CASSFGTEAGELFF.

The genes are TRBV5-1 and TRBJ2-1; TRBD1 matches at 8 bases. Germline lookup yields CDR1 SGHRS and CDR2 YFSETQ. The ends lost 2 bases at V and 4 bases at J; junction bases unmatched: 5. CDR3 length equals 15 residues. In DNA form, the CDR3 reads TGCGCCAGCAGCTTTGCTGGGACAGGATACAATGAGCAGTTCTTC. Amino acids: CASSFAGTGYNEQFF.

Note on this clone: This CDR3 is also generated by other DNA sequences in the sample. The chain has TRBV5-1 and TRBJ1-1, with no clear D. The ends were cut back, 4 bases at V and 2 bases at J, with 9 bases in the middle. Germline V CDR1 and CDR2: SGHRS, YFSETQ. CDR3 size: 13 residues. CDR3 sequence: CASSAVLNTEAFF. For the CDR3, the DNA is TGCGCCAGCAGCGCCGTTCTAAACACTGAAGCTTTCTTT.

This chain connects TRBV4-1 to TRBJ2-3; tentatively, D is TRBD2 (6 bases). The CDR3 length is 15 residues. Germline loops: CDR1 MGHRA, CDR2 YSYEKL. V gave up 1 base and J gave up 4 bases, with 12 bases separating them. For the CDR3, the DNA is TGCGCCAGCAGCCAAGTGGAGGGAAGGGCAGATACGCAGTATTTT. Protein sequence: CASSQVEGRADTQYF.

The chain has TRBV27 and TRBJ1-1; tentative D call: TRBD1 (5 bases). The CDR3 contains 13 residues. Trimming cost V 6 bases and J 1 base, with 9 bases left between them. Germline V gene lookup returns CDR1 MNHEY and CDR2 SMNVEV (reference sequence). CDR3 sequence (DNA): TGTGCCAGCAGCCAAGGACAGAACACTGAAGCTTTCTTT. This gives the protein CASSQGQNTEAFF.

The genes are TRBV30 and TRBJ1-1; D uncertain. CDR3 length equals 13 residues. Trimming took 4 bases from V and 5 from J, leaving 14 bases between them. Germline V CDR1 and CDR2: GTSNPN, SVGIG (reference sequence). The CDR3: CAWNPDRYTEAFF. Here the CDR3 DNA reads TGTGCCTGGAATCCCGATCGGTATACTGAAGCTTTCTTT.

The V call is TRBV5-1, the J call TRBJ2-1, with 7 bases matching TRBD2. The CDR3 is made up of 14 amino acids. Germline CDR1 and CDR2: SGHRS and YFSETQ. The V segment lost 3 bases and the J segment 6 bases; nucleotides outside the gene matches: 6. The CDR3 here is CASSWGGVSNEQFF. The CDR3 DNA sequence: TGCGCCAGCAGCTGGGGGGGGGTAAGCAATGAGCAGTTCTTC.

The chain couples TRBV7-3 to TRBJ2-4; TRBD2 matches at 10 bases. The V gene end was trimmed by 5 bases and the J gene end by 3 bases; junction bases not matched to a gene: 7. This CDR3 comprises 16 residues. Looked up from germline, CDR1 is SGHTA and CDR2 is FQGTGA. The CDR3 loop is CASSPGLASGKNIQYF. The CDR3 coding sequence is TGTGCCAGCAGCCCGGGACTAGCGTCAGGCAAAAACATTCAGTACTTC.

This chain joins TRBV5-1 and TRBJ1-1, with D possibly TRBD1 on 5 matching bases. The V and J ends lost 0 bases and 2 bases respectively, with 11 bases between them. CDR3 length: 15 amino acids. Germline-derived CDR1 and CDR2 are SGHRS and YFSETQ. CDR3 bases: TGCGCCAGCAGCTTGGGCGGGGGGAGTAACACTGAAGCTTTCTTT. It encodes CASSLGGGSNTEAFF.

CDR3 sequence: CASSPNSRGQSEQYF. CDR3 DNA sequence: TGTGCCAGCTCACCTAACTCTAGAGGACAGAGCGAGCAGTACTTC. The V and J genes are TRBV18 and TRBJ2-7; tentatively, D is TRBD1 (6 bases). The length of the CDR3 is 15 residues. Trimming shortened V by 3 bases and J by 6 bases, and 18 bases separated the two germline ends. The germline V gene has CDR1 KGHSH and CDR2 LQKENI.

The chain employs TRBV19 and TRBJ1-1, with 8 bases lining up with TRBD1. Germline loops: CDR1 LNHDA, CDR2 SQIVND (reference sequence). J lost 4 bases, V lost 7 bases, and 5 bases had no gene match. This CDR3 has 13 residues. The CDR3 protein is CASIPTGVTEAFF. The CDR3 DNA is TGTGCCAGTATCCCGACAGGGGTCACTGAAGCTTTCTTT.

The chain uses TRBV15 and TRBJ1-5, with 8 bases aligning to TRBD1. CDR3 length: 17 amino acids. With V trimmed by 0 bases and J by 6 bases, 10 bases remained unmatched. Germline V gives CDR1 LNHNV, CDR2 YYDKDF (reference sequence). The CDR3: CATSRDRAGGDGQPQHF. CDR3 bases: TGTGCCACCAGCAGAGATAGGGCAGGGGGCGACGGTCAGCCCCAGCATTTT.

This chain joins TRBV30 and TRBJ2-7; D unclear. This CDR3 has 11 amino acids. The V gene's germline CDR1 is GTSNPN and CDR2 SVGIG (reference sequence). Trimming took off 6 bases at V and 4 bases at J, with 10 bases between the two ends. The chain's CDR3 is CACTTVYEQYF. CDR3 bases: TGTGCCTGTACAACAGTGTACGAGCAGTACTTC.

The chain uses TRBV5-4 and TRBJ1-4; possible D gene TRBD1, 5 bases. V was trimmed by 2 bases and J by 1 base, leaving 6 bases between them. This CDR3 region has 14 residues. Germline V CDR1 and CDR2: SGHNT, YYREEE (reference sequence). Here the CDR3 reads CASSFGQTNEKLFF. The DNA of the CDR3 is TGTGCCAGCAGCTTTGGACAAACTAATGAAAAACTGTTTTTT.